The present T cell receptor (beta chain) was sequenced within a study of shared clonotypes between healthy human individuals. The germline CDR1 and CDR2 sequences are SNHLY and FYNNEI. Trimming left V 7 bases short and J 0 bases short, with 9 bases between. CDR3 length equals 14 residues. The data were produced by immunoSEQ multiplex PCR, yet TCRdb's version contains in-frame clones alone and is incomplete. The sample comprises some 320,000 clones, 87% of which are singletons, and roughly 17% rests with the top ten. Source material: memory CD8+ T cells sorted from blood. Noted subset: CD45RO+ cells pooled with CCR7-negative TemRA cells. The J gene is TRBJ2-2, the V gene TRBV2; D remains ambiguous. This clonotype was obtained from a man between 18 and 35 years old in good health. The CDR3 DNA reads TGTGCCAGCAAAATACCGACGAACACCGGGGAGCTGTTTTTT. Its translation is CASKIPTNTGELFF.